The 21 T cell receptor beta chains below all came from one sample that was sequenced in a study of cytomegalovirus exposure and HLA in healthy donors. Vbeta (60) and Jbeta (13) primers were used in the PCR. Data came from immunoSEQ multiplex PCR; TCRdb stores just in-frame clones and leaves some out. The data show roughly 130,000 clones, with 79% seen just once and 3.1% held by the top ten. Sample: PBMCs. The receptors come from a female donor in good health and CMV-seronegative.

This chain uses TRBV11-2 with TRBJ1-2; D remains unclear. Per the germline V gene, CDR1 is SGHAT and CDR2 is FQNNGV. CDR3 size: 13 residues. V lost 1 base to trimming and J lost 6 bases, with 9 bases between them. CDR3 coding DNA: TGTGCCAGCAGCTTAGGGAGGGTTCATGGCTACACCTTC. Encoded protein: CASSLGRVHGYTF.

The sample holds one count of this clone. Germline is not matched at one junction end, which may reflect a read error. V gene TRBV7-7 combines with J gene TRBJ2-3, with TRBD2 matching over 14 bases. CDR3 length: 15 amino acids. The germline gives CDR1 SSHAT, CDR2 FNYEAQ (reference sequence). CDR3 in amino acids: CASSSGLAGADTQYF. The CDR3 DNA follows: TGTGCTAGCAGCTCGGGACTAGCGGGAGCAGATACGCAGTATTTT.

This clone has a single count. The chain is built from TRBV28 and TRBJ1-2; no definite D call. The V end lost 5 bases, the J end lost 5 bases, and 12 bases lay between the germline ends. This CDR3 comprises 13 residues. Germline CDR1 MDHEN, CDR2 SYDVKM. CDR3 amino acids: CASSTTLGYGYTF. DNA of the CDR3: TGTGCCAGCAGTACCACTCTCGGGTATGGCTACACCTTC.

The chain recombines TRBV19 with TRBJ1-2; TRBD1 matches at 10 bases. This CDR3 spans 13 amino acids. V dropped 6 bases and J dropped 3; count of bases not matched to a gene: 1. In germline, CDR1 is LNHDA, CDR2 SQIVND (reference sequence). CDR3 DNA sequence: TGTGCCAGTAGCGGGACAGGGGACTATGGCTACACCTTC. Translated, it gives CASSGTGDYGYTF.

The V and J genes are TRBV25-1 and TRBJ2-3, with D possibly TRBD2 on 7 matching bases. CDR3 length: 17 residues. The ends were cut back, 3 bases at V and 1 base at J, with 17 bases in the middle. Germline V gene sequence: CDR1 MGHDK, CDR2 SYGVNS. In DNA form, the CDR3 reads TGTGCCAGCAGTGATACCCTCCCGGGGGGCCGCACAGATACGCAGTATTTT. This gives the protein CASSDTLPGGRTDTQYF.

This rearrangement joins TRBV4-1 to TRBJ1-3; D unresolved. The J call is uncertain, as TRBJ2-2 better fits the DNA end. The CDR3 consists of 18 residues. Germline CDR1 reads MGHRA; CDR2 reads YSYEKL. The CDR3 loop reads CASSQTLGRPSIAGELFF. Here the CDR3 DNA reads TGCGCCAGCAGCCAGACGTTAGGAAGACCTTCGATCGCCGGGGAGCTGTTTTTT.

J is TRBJ2-3 and V is TRBV11-3; 11 bases are shared with TRBD2. CDR3 length: 16 amino acids. Trimming cost V 1 base and J 1 base; bases outside gene matches: 1. Looked up from germline, CDR1 is SGHNT and CDR2 is YENEEA. CDR3 region: CASSLVAGGGTDTQYF. CDR3 bases: TGTGCCAGCAGCTTAGTAGCGGGGGGGGGCACAGATACGCAGTATTTT.

This clone was detected once. The rearrangement uses TRBV29-1 and TRBJ1-5; D is uncertain. The CDR3 runs to 13 residues. V was shortened by 4 bases and J by 2 bases, with 9 bases between the two germline ends. Germline values: CDR1 SQVTM, CDR2 ANQGSEA. The DNA for the CDR3 is TGCAGCGTTGGAGGCGGGGGCAATCAGCCCCAGCATTTT. Protein sequence: CSVGGGGNQPQHF.

The sample holds one count of this clone. The gene calls are TRBV11-2 and TRBJ2-7, with D possibly matching TRBD1 (6 bases). The CDR3 has 15 amino acids. Trimming shortened V by 5 bases and J by 4 bases, and 18 bases separated the two germline ends. Germline CDR1 reads SGHAT; CDR2 reads FQNNGV. CDR3 protein: CASSPKTGGPYEQYF. CDR3 bases: TGTGCCAGCAGCCCTAAGACAGGAGGTCCGTACGAGCAGTACTTC. Full variable domain (outside the CDR3, taken from reference TRBV11-2 and TRBJ2-7): EAGVAQSPRYKIIEKRQSVAFWCNPISGHATLYWYQQILGQGPKLLIQFQNNGVVDDSQLPKDRFSAERLKGVDSTLKIQPAKLEDSAVYLCASSPKTGGPYEQYFGPGTRLTVT.

The chain joins TRBV5-5 to TRBJ1-3; 9 nucleotides agree with TRBD1. V lost 2 bases, J lost 3 bases, and 6 bases stayed unmatched. CDR3 size: 16 residues. Per the germline V gene, CDR1 is SGHKS and CDR2 is YYEKEE (reference sequence). The CDR3, as DNA: TGTGCCAGCAGCTTAAATTGGGACAGGGTTGGAAACACCATATATTTT. It translates to CASSLNWDRVGNTIYF.

The rearrangement links TRBV7-8 to TRBJ2-7; D is possibly TRBD1 (6 bases). The length of the CDR3 is 14 residues. The V end lost 2 bases, the J end lost 4 bases, and 12 bases lay between the germline ends. CDR1 is SGHVS, CDR2 FQNEAQ, per germline. The CDR3 sequence is CASSLQGTTYEQYF. The CDR3 nucleotides are TGTGCCAGCAGCTTACAGGGGACAACTTACGAGCAGTACTTC.

This chain joins TRBV7-9 and TRBJ2-5, with TRBD1 matching 9 bases. The germline gives CDR1 SEHNR, CDR2 FQNEAQ (reference sequence). The CDR3 is made up of 15 amino acids. J lost 2 bases, V lost 3 bases, and 4 bases had no gene match. In DNA, the CDR3 is TGTGCCAGCAGCTTGGTACAGGGGGCACAAGAGACCCAGTACTTC. Amino acid sequence: CASSLVQGAQETQYF.

This clone appeared a single time. This rearrangement joins TRBV11-2 to TRBJ1-6; D uncertain. V was pared by 3 bases and J by 0 bases, with 12 bases between. This CDR3 has 17 residues. Germline loops: CDR1 SGHAT, CDR2 FQNNGV. The CDR3 DNA reads TGTGCCAGCAGCTTCGGGATGACGAGCTCCTATAATTCACCCCTCCACTTT. Its protein is CASSFGMTSSYNSPLHF.

J is TRBJ2-3 and V is TRBV6-1; D may be TRBD2 (7 bases). CDR1 and CDR2 (germline): MNHNS, SASEGT. Deletions cut 7 bases from V and 7 bases from J, with 15 bases between. The CDR3 has 13 residues. The chain's CDR3 is CASTDGGRNTQYF. The CDR3 DNA is TGTGCCAGCACCGACGGGGGGCGGAATACGCAGTATTTT.

This rearrangement joins TRBV7-2 to TRBJ1-2; 8 bases map to TRBD1. The trim removed 8 bases at V and 4 bases at J, leaving 18 bases unmatched. The CDR3 is 17 residues long. Germline loops: CDR1 SGHTA, CDR2 FQGNSA. The CDR3 reads CASSSTFWTGKFYGYTF. CDR3 coding DNA: TGTGCCAGCTCCTCCACCTTTTGGACAGGGAAATTCTATGGCTACACCTTC.

This clone has more than one count but fewer than ten. This chain joins TRBV30 and TRBJ1-5, with 8 bases matching TRBD1. The germline CDR1 and CDR2 sequences are GTSNPN and SVGIG (reference sequence). V shed 4 bases, J shed 11 bases, and the junction held 13 bases outside the gene matches. CDR3 length: 14 residues. In DNA form, the CDR3 reads TGTGCCTGGAACATAGGGCAGGGGGCCACGGCCCAGCATTTT. The encoded protein is CAWNIGQGATAQHF.

V usage is TRBV29-1 and J usage is TRBJ2-1; 11 bases line up with TRBD2. Losses at the gene ends were 2 bases for V and 9 bases for J; bases not matched to a gene: 0. The CDR3 spans 12 residues. CDR1 and CDR2 (germline): SQVTM, ANQGSEA. DNA for the CDR3: TGCAGCGTTGAACTAGCGGGAGGTGAGCAGTTCTTC. It specifies CSVELAGGEQFF.

This chain uses TRBV7-2 with TRBJ1-1, with D perhaps matching TRBD1 (5 bases). The CDR3 has 14 residues. The ends were cut back, 1 base at V and 4 bases at J, with 10 bases in the middle. CDR1 is SGHTA and CDR2 is FQGNSA in the germline V gene. CDR3 amino acids: CASSLVGVATEAFF. CDR3 nucleotides: TGTGCCAGCAGCTTAGTAGGGGTGGCCACTGAAGCTTTCTTT.

The chain links TRBV7-2 to TRBJ1-6; unclear D gene. V was trimmed by 4 bases and J by 8 bases, leaving 3 bases between them. From germline, CDR1 is SGHTA and CDR2 FQGNSA. The CDR3 consists of 11 residues. The CDR3 DNA reads TGTGCCAGCAGCTCGTATTCACCCCTCCACTTT. Translating it yields CASSSYSPLHF.

This chain connects TRBV18 to TRBJ1-3; possible D gene TRBD1, 6 bases. The V gene lost 3 bases and the J gene lost 1 base, with 13 bases spanning the gap. The CDR3 is 16 amino acids. CDR1 and CDR2 from the germline V gene are KGHSH and LQKENI. DNA of the CDR3: TGTGCCAGCTCACCGACCCCAGGGGCATCTGGAAACACCATATATTTT. Residues: CASSPTPGASGNTIYF.

The V gene is TRBV10-3, the J gene TRBJ1-1; D may be TRBD1 (5 bases). The V end was cut by 6 bases, the J end by 5 bases, with 16 bases between. CDR1 ENHRY and CDR2 SYGVKD come from the germline V gene. The CDR3 runs to 14 residues. The CDR3 here is CAIRIREIGTEAFF. As DNA, the CDR3 is TGTGCCATCAGGATCAGGGAAATCGGGACTGAAGCTTTCTTT.